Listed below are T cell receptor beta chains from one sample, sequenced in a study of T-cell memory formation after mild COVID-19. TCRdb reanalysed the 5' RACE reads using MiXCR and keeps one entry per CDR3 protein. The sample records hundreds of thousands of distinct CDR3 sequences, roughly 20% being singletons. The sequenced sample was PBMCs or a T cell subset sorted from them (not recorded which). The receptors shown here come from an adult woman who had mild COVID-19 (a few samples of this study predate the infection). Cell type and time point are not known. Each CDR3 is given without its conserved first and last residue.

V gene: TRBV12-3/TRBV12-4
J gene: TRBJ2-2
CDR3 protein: ASRPITGTRTGELF

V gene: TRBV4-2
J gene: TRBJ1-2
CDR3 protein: ASSQKQEPNYGYT

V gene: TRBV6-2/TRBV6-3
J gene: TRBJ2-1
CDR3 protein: ASRNGQGIYNEQF

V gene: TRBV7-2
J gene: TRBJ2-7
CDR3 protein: ASSTIQGGEQY

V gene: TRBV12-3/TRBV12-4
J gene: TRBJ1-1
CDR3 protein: ASSLAQGATEAF

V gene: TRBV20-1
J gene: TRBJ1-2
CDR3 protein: SARESGFRYGYT

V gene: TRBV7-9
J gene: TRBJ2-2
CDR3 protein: ASSFVAPEFGELF

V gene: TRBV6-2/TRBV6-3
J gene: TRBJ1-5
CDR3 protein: ASTQVGEQPQH

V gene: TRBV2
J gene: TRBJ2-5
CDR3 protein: ASSGYHGETQY

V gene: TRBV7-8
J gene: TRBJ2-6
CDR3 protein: ASSLGQASSGANVLT

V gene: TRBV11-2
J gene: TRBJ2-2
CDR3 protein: ASSFSPGGGTGELF

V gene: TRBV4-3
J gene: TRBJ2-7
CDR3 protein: ASSTSGGRAYEQY

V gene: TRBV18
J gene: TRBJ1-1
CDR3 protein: ASSPRGTGTTLGATEAF

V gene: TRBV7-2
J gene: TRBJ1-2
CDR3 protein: ASSLTQGTRGYT

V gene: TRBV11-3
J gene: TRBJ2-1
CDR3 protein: ASSFGVMYNEQF

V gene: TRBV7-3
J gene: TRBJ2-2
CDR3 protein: ASSRARGAGGELF

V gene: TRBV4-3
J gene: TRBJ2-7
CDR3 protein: ASSQDGLAGDYEQY

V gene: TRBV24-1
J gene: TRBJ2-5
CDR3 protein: ATSEPTGRETQY

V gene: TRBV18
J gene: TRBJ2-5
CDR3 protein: ASSPPTGETQY

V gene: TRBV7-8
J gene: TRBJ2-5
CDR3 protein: ASSQDTRLGQETQY

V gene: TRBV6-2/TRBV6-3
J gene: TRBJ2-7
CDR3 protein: ASRDKGGGSDEQY

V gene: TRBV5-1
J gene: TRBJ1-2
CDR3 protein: ASSPGSGTGADGYT

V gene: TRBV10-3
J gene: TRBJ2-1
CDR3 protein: AISDGAGVPYNEQF

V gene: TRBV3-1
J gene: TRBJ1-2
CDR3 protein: ASSGGVGIRGYT

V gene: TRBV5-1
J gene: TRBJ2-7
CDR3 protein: ASSSQGTEQY

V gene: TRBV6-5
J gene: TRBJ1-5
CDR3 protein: ASSYSFPPGGNQPQH

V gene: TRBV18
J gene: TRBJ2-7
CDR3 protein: ASSPPSGQVHEQY